This section outlines one TCR beta chain sequence together with its context. The specificity of this receptor is unknown. No conserved phenylalanine or tryptophan is present at the end of the CDR3, so a read error is the likely explanation. The DNA is omitted, as the CDR3 cannot be located on it reliably, and the CDR3 follows TCRdb's listing. This record belongs to a study of tumor-infiltrating lymphocytes in oesophageal squamous cell carcinoma listed by TCRdb under 2016. The germline V gene gives CDR1 as SGHVS and CDR2 as FNYEAQ. The CDR3 is 9 residues long, counting both termini. The library was generated by PCR. The reads were generated on an Illumina HiSeq 2000. Using fastp trimming at Q25 and MiXCR clonotype assembly, TCRdb reanalyzed the public sequencing data and kept in-frame beta chains. Every CDR3 protein is listed once, alongside the most common genes and DNA of its rows. For this sample there are roughly 20,000 distinct CDR3 sequences; 36% appear just once. About 12% of the sample goes to the ten largest clones.

The specimen was esophageal tumor tissue. Recombination connected TRBV7-6 to TRBJ2-6; the D segment call TRBD1 is taken from the table without a DNA check. The receptor comes from a male donor with esophageal squamous cell carcinoma. CDR3 sequence: CASSLEGAG.